The 21 T cell receptor beta chains below all came from one sample that was sequenced in a study of T cells in Graves' hyperthyroidism and ophthalmopathy. TCR beta CDR3 regions were amplified from RNA transcripts. The primer set for the first-round RT-PCR of the TCR CDR3 was HTBI. MiXCR, applied by TCRdb to the multiplex PCR reads, yields one record per CDR3 protein. The sample shows about 380,000 distinct CDR3 sequences, 13% of them seen only once. The sequenced sample consisted of blood. The receptors were sampled from a man younger than 40 with Graves' hyperthyroidism that later progressed to Graves' ophthalmopathy.

This clonotype was recorded a few times. The chain couples TRBV20-1 to TRBJ2-1; D is uncertain. CDR1 and CDR2 (germline): DFQATT, SNEGSKA (reference sequence). Trimming took off 0 bases at V and 0 bases at J, with 9 bases between the two ends. CDR3 length equals 15 residues. The CDR3 sequence: CSARERGSSYNEQFF. The CDR3 DNA sequence: TGCAGTGCTAGAGAACGCGGCAGCTCCTACAATGAGCAGTTCTTC.

This clonotype was counted many times. The rearrangement links TRBV2 to TRBJ1-6, with 7 bases matching TRBD1. The CDR3 totals 14 residues. Germline CDR1 SNHLY, CDR2 FYNNEI. Losses at the gene ends were 6 bases for V and 5 bases for J; bases not matched to a gene: 4. CDR3 amino acids: CASRRDSNNSPLHF. For the CDR3, the DNA is TGTGCCAGCAGGAGGGACAGTAATAATTCACCCCTCCACTTT.

The chain joins TRBV14 to TRBJ2-1; D not resolved. The J call may be mistaken, given a closer DNA end match to TRBJ2-7. The CDR3 has 15 residues. CDR1 is SGHDN and CDR2 is FVKESK in the germline V gene. CDR3 residues: CASSQDRLVWNEQYF. Here the CDR3 DNA reads TGTGCCAGCAGCCAAGATCGGCTAGTTTGGAATGAGCAGTACTTC.

This clonotype was recorded a few times. The chain joins TRBV5-1 to TRBJ1-1, with D perhaps matching TRBD1 (6 bases). Germline V gene sequence: CDR1 SGHRS, CDR2 YFSETQ. V was pared by 4 bases and J by 0 bases, with 16 bases between. The CDR3 covers 16 residues. The CDR3 DNA reads TGCGCCAGCAGCCGCACAGGGAGCGATCTGAACACTGAAGCTTTCTTT. Translating gives CASSRTGSDLNTEAFF.

At least ten counts were recorded for this clonotype. The chain combines TRBV5-1 with TRBJ1-2; 7 positions match TRBD1. CDR1 is SGHRS, CDR2 YFSETQ, per germline. J lost 5 bases, V lost 1 base, and 5 bases had no gene match. The CDR3 length is 14 residues. The CDR3 region has the DNA TGCGCCAGCAGCTTGCCCGACAGGGCATATGGCTACACCTTC. Its protein is CASSLPDRAYGYTF.

In this sample, this clonotype turned up a few times. The chain employs TRBV28 and TRBJ1-5, with D possibly matching TRBD1 (5 bases). This CDR3 has 15 residues. The V and J ends lost 6 bases and 0 bases respectively, with 12 bases between them. The germline V gene has CDR1 MDHEN and CDR2 SYDVKM. CDR3 amino acids: CASRIDSYSNQPQHF. In nucleotides, the CDR3 is TGTGCCAGCAGGATTGACAGTTATAGCAATCAGCCCCAGCATTTT.

This clonotype was counted ten times or more. The rearrangement uses TRBV18 and TRBJ2-3; D not resolved. V dropped 0 bases and J dropped 4 bases, with 5 bases sitting between them. Per the germline V gene, CDR1 is KGHSH and CDR2 is LQKENI. The CDR3 contains 13 residues. CDR3 protein: CASSPPASDTQYF. CDR3 nucleotide sequence: TGTGCCAGCTCACCACCAGCTTCAGATACGCAGTATTTT.

Turning to this clonotype: A much more abundant neighbour one base away suggests this may be a read error. CDR3 coding DNA: TGTGCCAGCAGTTTAGGGGCTTACTCCTACGATGAGCAGTTCTTC. Translation gives CASSLGAYSYDEQFF. The rearrangement joins TRBV27 to TRBJ2-1; D possibly corresponds to TRBD1 (5 bases). The CDR3 contains 15 residues. The germline gives CDR1 MNHEY, CDR2 SMNVEV (reference sequence).

This clonotype has ten or more counts. The V call is TRBV20-1, the J call TRBJ1-5; no clear D. V lost 3 bases to trimming and J lost 9 bases, with 15 bases between them. Germline-derived CDR1 and CDR2 are DFQATT and SNEGSKA (reference sequence). CDR3 length equals 13 residues. The CDR3 nucleotides read TGCAGTGCTAGCACCTTGAGGGCCCGGCCCCAGCATTTT. Its translation is CSASTLRARPQHF.

This clonotype was seen repeatedly, ten times or more. The V and J genes are TRBV2 and TRBJ2-3; perhaps TRBD1 as D (6 bases). The CDR3 spans 14 residues. Germline CDR1 and CDR2: SNHLY and FYNNEI. V lost 2 bases, J lost 0 bases, and 6 bases lay in between. The CDR3 DNA sequence: TGTGCCAGCAGTGAACAGGGGAGCACAGATACGCAGTATTTT. This codes for CASSEQGSTDTQYF.

This clonotype has ten or more counts. This chain joins TRBV12-3 or TRBV12-4 and TRBJ1-2; TRBD1 matches 8 bases. The CDR3 extends over 15 amino acids. Trimming cost V 4 bases and J 4 bases; bases outside gene matches: 8. The DNA of the CDR3 is TGTGCCAGCAGTTCCGACAGGGGTCTTCCCTATGGCTACACCTTC. The encoded protein is CASSSDRGLPYGYTF.

This clonotype was recorded at least ten times. The CDR3 nucleotides read TGTGCCAGCAGCCCGGTACCGGGACCTACGTATGGCTACACCTTC. The encoded protein is CASSPVPGPTYGYTF. The V and J genes are TRBV9 and TRBJ1-2; TRBD1 might be the D (5 bases). The V and J ends lost 4 bases and 5 bases respectively, with 18 bases between them. The V gene's germline CDR1 is SGDLS and CDR2 YYNGEE. The CDR3 length is 15 residues.

This clonotype was detected many times. This chain uses TRBV12-3 or TRBV12-4 with TRBJ1-2; 8 positions match TRBD1. The V and J ends lost 5 bases and 4 bases, in that order; junction bases with no gene match: 6. The CDR3 runs 14 residues. CDR3 nucleotide sequence: TGTGCCAGCAGTCTCACAGGGGGTTCCTATGGCTACACCTTC. It translates to CASSLTGGSYGYTF.

The gene calls are TRBV20-1 and TRBJ2-7; the match to TRBD1 covers 12 bases. V lost 1 base to trimming and J lost 4 bases; unmatched junction nucleotides: 5. The CDR3 totals 15 residues. Germline V gives CDR1 DFQATT, CDR2 SNEGSKA (reference sequence). CDR3 bases: TGCAGTGCTAGAGGGGGACAGGGGGCATGGTACGAGCAGTACTTC. It encodes CSARGGQGAWYEQYF.

This chain links TRBV11-1 with TRBJ2-7, with D unresolved. V was trimmed by 2 bases and J by 6 bases, leaving 11 bases between them. From germline, CDR1 is SGHAT and CDR2 FQDESV (reference sequence). This CDR3 has 13 amino acids. This CDR3 reads CASSLHLYGEQYF. CDR3 nucleotide sequence: TGTGCCAGCAGCTTACACTTGTACGGCGAGCAGTACTTC.

This clonotype was seen a few times. The chain recombines TRBV11-1 with TRBJ2-3; D is unclear. This CDR3 is 13 amino acids long. Trimming stripped 0 bases from V and 8 bases from J, with 9 bases between. Germline-derived CDR1 and CDR2 are SGHAT and FQDESV (reference sequence). DNA for the CDR3: TGTGCCAGCAGCTTAGCTACCCATGGTACGCAGTATTTT. This gives the protein CASSLATHGTQYF.

In this sample, this clonotype turned up many times. The CDR3 spells CATSRDKPGQVRRYGYTF. The CDR3 region has the DNA TGTGCCACCAGCAGAGATAAACCGGGACAGGTTCGACGGTATGGCTACACCTTC. V usage is TRBV15 and J usage is TRBJ1-2; 8 nucleotides match TRBD1. The CDR3 has 18 amino acids. Germline CDR1 is LNHNV and CDR2 is YYDKDF (reference sequence). Losses at the gene ends were 0 bases for V and 5 bases for J; bases not matched to a gene: 14.

This clonotype showed up just a few times. V and J are TRBV5-1 and TRBJ2-7, with 8 positions matching TRBD1. V shed 0 bases, J shed 6 bases, and the junction held 11 bases outside the gene matches. CDR1 is SGHRS, CDR2 YFSETQ, per germline. CDR3 length: 16 amino acids. The CDR3 loop is CASSLAFDRGEAEQYF. The CDR3 bases are TGCGCCAGCAGCTTGGCCTTCGACAGGGGTGAGGCCGAGCAGTACTTC.

V and J are TRBV6-4 and TRBJ1-5; no reliable D call. Germline CDR1 MRHNA, CDR2 SNTAGT. The CDR3 has 14 residues. V was trimmed by 2 bases and J by 6 bases, leaving 11 bases between them. CDR3 coding DNA: TGTGCCAGCAGTGACGGGGTCCGGGCTCAGCCCCAGCATTTT. As protein: CASSDGVRAQPQHF.

Only a few counts were recorded for this clonotype. The J gene is TRBJ2-7, the V gene TRBV30; D ambiguous. Trimming removed 3 bases at V and 0 bases at J, with 9 bases between. The CDR3 extends over 13 amino acids. Germline-derived CDR1 and CDR2 are GTSNPN and SVGIG (reference sequence). The CDR3 sequence: CAWRGTSSYEQYF. CDR3 in DNA: TGTGCCTGGAGGGGAACCAGCTCCTACGAGCAGTACTTC. Variable domain in full (rest from reference TRBV30 and TRBJ2-7): SQTIHQWPATLVQPVGSPLSLECTVEGTSNPNLYWYRQAAGRGLQLLFYSVGIGQISSEVPQNLSASRPQDRQFILSSKKLLLSDSGFYLCAWRGTSSYEQYFGPGTRLTVT.

The V and J genes are TRBV20-1 and TRBJ1-3, with D tentatively TRBD1 (6 bases). The V end lost 5 bases, the J end lost 0 bases, and 11 bases lay between the germline ends. CDR3 length: 14 amino acids. Germline CDR1 DFQATT, CDR2 SNEGSKA (reference sequence). The CDR3 sequence is CSAPQGSSGNTIYF. The CDR3 DNA is TGCAGTGCTCCACAGGGTAGCTCTGGAAACACCATATATTTT.